A selection of T cell receptor beta chains follows, all from one sample in a study of Ad26.COV2.S vaccination and SARS-CoV-2 variants. The method was immunoSEQ multiplex PCR; TCRdb's version includes in-frame clones alone and lacks a portion of them. The repertoire holds 200,000 to 300,000 clones, with 88% as singletons. The sequencing here drew on peripheral blood, taken in a trial of Ad26.COV2.S vaccine versus placebo. The origin of the receptors is a person aged 18 to 59 who received the Ad26.COV2.S COVID-19 vaccine or a placebo. Both conserved end residues are part of each CDR3. D genes are given only for firm matches. A clone size is listed for some rows: how often the clone was seen (once, few, many), or a class if it is expanded.

CDR3nt | CDR3aa | d_gene | v_gene | len | j_gene | abundance
TGTGCCAGTACGGGACAGGGGGATATAAATGAGCAGTTCTTC | CASTGQGDINEQFF | TRBD1 | TRBV28 | 14 | TRBJ2-1 | -
TGTGCCAGCAGTTCGCAGGGTCTGGGCGAGCAGTTCTTC | CASSSQGLGEQFF | - | TRBV27 | 13 | TRBJ2-1 | -
TGCGCCAGCAGCCTTGACAGGGCTAATTCACCCCTCCACTTT | CASSLDRANSPLHF | TRBD1 | TRBV4-1 | 14 | TRBJ1-6 | few
TGTGCCAGCAGCCTTGGTCGTCTAGACTACAATGAGCAGTTCTTC | CASSLGRLDYNEQFF | - | TRBV5-4 | 15 | TRBJ2-1 | once
TGTGCCACCAGTGACCCGACAAGGGGACAGTACCAAGAGACCCAGTACTTC | CATSDPTRGQYQETQYF | TRBD1 | TRBV24-1 | 17 | TRBJ2-5 | -
TGTGCCAGCAGCCCGCTAGAACCACGCGAGCAGTACTTC | CASSPLEPREQYF | - | TRBV5-6 | 13 | TRBJ2-7 | -
TGCGCCAGCAGCGCCGGGACAGCGAACACTGAAGCTTTCTTT | CASSAGTANTEAFF | TRBD1 | TRBV5-1 | 14 | TRBJ1-1 | once
TGTGCCAGCAGTGAACTAAACAGGGAAGGCGAGCAGTACTTC | CASSELNREGEQYF | - | TRBV6-1 | 14 | TRBJ2-7 | -
TGTGCCAGCAGCTTGGGGGTCAATCAGCCCCAGCATTTT | CASSLGVNQPQHF | - | TRBV5-4 | 13 | TRBJ1-5 | -
TGTGCCTGGAGTGTAGGGCAGGCGGTGAACACTGAAGCTTTCTTT | CAWSVGQAVNTEAFF | - | TRBV30 | 15 | TRBJ1-1 | -
TGTGCCAGCAGCTTGACAGAAGTCACCGGGGAGCTGTTTTTT | CASSLTEVTGELFF | - | TRBV7-2 | 14 | TRBJ2-2 | -
TGTGCCTGGAGTGGTCCTGGGGGCATCACTGAAGCTTTCTTT | CAWSGPGGITEAFF | - | TRBV30 | 14 | TRBJ1-1 | -
TGTGCCAGCAGCCGGCCTCATAGGGATGGTACAGATACGCAGTATTTT | CASSRPHRDGTDTQYF | - | TRBV5-4 | 16 | TRBJ2-3 | -
TGCGCCAGCAGCCTCACTAGCACAGATACGCAGTATTTT | CASSLTSTDTQYF | - | TRBV4-3 | 13 | TRBJ2-3 | few
TGTGCCAGCAGTTCCGACAGGGCCTCTGAAGCTTTCTTT | CASSSDRASEAFF | TRBD1 | TRBV6-6 | 13 | TRBJ1-1 | -
TGCGCCAGCAGCTGGACGGACGGAACCTACGAGCAGTACTTC | CASSWTDGTYEQYF | - | TRBV5-1 | 14 | TRBJ2-7 | -
TGCGCCAGGGAAGGCTGCATGAACACTGAAGCTTTCTTT | CAREGCMNTEAFF | - | TRBV23-1 | 13 | TRBJ1-1 | -
TGTGCCAGCAGTTACTCGGAATATTCAGGTGGGGCTTTCTTT | CASSYSEYSGGAFF | - | TRBV6-6 | 14 | TRBJ1-1 | -
TGCGCCAGCAGCCCCGAAAAGTTCGGGGAGCTGTTTTTT | CASSPEKFGELFF | - | TRBV5-1 | 13 | TRBJ2-2 | -
TGTGCCAGCCGGATGGCAGGGGGGGCCCATGAAAAACTGTTTTTT | CASRMAGGAHEKLFF | TRBD1 | TRBV27 | 15 | TRBJ1-4 | -
TGTGCCAGTAGTCCTAGAGGGACCGGGGAGCTGTTTTTT | CASSPRGTGELFF | - | TRBV19 | 13 | TRBJ2-2 | few
TGTGCCAGCAGCTTAGAGCCTCGGACAGTGCGAGTCTCACCCCTCCACTTT | CASSLEPRTVRVSPLHF | - | TRBV7-2 | 17 | TRBJ1-6 | -
TGTGCCAGCAGTGAAATGGCAGACACCGGGGAGCTGTTTTTT | CASSEMADTGELFF | - | TRBV25-1 | 14 | TRBJ2-2 | -